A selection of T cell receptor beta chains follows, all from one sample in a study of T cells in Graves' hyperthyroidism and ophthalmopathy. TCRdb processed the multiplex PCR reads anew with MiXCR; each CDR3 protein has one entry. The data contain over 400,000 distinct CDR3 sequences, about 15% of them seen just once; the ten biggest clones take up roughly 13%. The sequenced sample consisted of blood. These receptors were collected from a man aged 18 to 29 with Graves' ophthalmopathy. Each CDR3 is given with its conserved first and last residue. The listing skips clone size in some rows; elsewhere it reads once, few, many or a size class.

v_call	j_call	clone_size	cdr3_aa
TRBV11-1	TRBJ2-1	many	CASSPSEGASYNEQFF
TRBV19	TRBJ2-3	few	CASSIALAGGADTQYF
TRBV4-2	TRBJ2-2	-	CASSQDRLAGGPNTGELFF
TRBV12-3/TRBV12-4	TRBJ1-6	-	CASSSGPGATPLHF
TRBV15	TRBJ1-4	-	CATSRAAAGGADEKLFF
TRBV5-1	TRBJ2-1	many	CASSQTSGESEQFF
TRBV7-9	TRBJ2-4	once	CASSLTARLAGPPAKNIQYF
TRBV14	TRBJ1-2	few	CASSQLAGVYGYTF
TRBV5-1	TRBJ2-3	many	CASSEPDTQYF
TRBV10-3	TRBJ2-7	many	CAISESMDRVSHEQYF
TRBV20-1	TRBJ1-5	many	CSASRQGGSQPQHF
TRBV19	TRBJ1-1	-	CASIGGGSEAFF
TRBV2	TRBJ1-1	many	CASSDREWVTEAFF
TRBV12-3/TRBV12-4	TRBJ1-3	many	CASSFWSPGTFGNTIYF
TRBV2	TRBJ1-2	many	CASSVARDYGYTF
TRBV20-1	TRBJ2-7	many	CSARDYKTSGRGYEQYF
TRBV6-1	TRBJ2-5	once	CASSGGTSLYETQYF
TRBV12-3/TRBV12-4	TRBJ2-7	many	CASTMGRSYEQYF
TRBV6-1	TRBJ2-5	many	CASATVVAGETQYF
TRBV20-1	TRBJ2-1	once	CSARGASGESYNEQFF
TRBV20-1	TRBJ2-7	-	CGGQGVRYEQYF
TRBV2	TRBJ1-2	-	CASSGQGAGGYTF
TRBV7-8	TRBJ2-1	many	CASSLAPGEDQRYEQFF
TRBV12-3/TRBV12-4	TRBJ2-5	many	CASSLGTGLQETQYF
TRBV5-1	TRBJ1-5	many	CASSPGGTGANQPQHF
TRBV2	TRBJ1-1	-	CASSDWGPRDTEAFF
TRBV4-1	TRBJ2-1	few	CASSRGLGGVNEQFF
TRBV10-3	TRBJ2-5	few	CAISEGLAETQYF
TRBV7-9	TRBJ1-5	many	CASSSDREVDQPQHF
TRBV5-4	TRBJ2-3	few	CAEGTEASTDTQYF
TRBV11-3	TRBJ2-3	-	CASSLRTQTTDTQYF
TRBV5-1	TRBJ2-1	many	CASGFDTDHEQFF
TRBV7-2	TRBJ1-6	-	CASSSRAVYNSPLHF
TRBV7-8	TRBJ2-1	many	CASSTQGSSYNEQFF
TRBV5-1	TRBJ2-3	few	CASGLGPTDTQYF
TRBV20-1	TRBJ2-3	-	CSAPPLGLAFSDTQYF
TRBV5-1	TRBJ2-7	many	CASSFLGRGHGEQYF
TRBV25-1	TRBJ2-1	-	CASSAGTSVNEQFF
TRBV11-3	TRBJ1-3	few	CASSGIPGTLLSGNTIYF
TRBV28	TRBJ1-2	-	CASSPPPGQGLCGYTF
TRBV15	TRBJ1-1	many	CATSRDMAPPGLSGTEAFF
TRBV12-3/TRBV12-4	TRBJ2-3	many	CASRSGGGTDTQYF
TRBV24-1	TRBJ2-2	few	CATIGSDSYTDTGELFF
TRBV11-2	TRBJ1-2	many	CASSRQGHGYTF
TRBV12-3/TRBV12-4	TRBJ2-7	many	CASLTGGLNLDEQYF
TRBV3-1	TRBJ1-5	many	CASSPTGAEQPQHF
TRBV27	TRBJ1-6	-	CASSLSQGGNSPLHF
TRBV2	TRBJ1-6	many	CASNRDRGNSPLHF
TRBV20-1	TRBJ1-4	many	CSAKSTGDAWFEKLFF
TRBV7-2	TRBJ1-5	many	CASSLSIIGGGQPQHF
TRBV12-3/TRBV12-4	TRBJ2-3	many	CASSFGSGGTGTDTQYF
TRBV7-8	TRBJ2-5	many	CASSLGTIMETQYF
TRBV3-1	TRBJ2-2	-	CASSQAGIQAGTNTGELFF